This TCR beta chain was captured by sequencing in a study of blood T cells in healthy people across ages. Points from the study as a whole: Age showed a roughly linear inverse relationship with TCR beta diversity per million T cells. Strong correlation was found linking TCR beta diversity to naive T cell percentage.

The CDR3 consists of 15 residues. Germline V CDR1 and CDR2: DFQATT, SNEGSKA (reference sequence). V was cut by 2 bases and J by 4 bases, with 14 bases left in between. This clonotype was observed a handful of times. Antigen: not known. There were healthy Caucasian individuals from Russia, aged roughly 6 to 95, serving as donors. The authors ran a second PCR of roughly 6 to 11 cycles using a sample-barcoded 5' primer and a J-beta primer mix. Researchers report that a template-switch adaptor with 12 random nucleotides tagged each cDNA molecule. TCRdb reprocessed the 5' RACE reads with MiXCR, giving one entry per CDR3 protein. The table lists over 600,000 distinct CDR3 sequences, about 21% of them singletons, with approximately 3.7% in the top ten.

The source is a man aged 65-85 years in good health. Input material: blood. The gene calls are TRBV20-1 and TRBJ1-4; TRBD1 is a possible D gene (5 bases). In DNA, the CDR3 is TGCAGTGCTAGACCAGGGTCAGAAAATAATGAAAAACTGTTTTTT. This gives the protein CSARPGSENNEKLFF.